A single sample is the source of the 26 T cell receptor beta chains below, sequenced in a study of shared clonotypes between healthy human individuals. Method: immunoSEQ multiplex PCR; TCRdb's copy keeps in-frame clones and lacks some. The sample has 300,000 to 350,000 clones, 70% to 75% seen once. Sequencing input: memory CD4+ T cells sorted from blood. The sample's subset: CD45RA-negative fraction. All receptors derive from a young man in good health.

The chain links TRBV6-1 to TRBJ2-4; 9 bases map to TRBD2. The CDR3 is 15 residues long. CDR1 and CDR2 from the germline V gene are MNHNS and SASEGT. Unmatched junction bases numbered 4, after V lost 1 base and J lost 6 bases. The CDR3 sequence: CASSEEPSGINIQYF. CDR3 coding DNA: TGTGCCAGCAGTGAAGAACCTAGCGGGATAAACATTCAGTACTTC.

The genes are TRBV25-1 and TRBJ2-3; possibly TRBD2 for D (6 bases). Trimming took 10 bases from V and 2 from J, leaving 19 bases between them. The CDR3 loop spans 15 amino acids. The V gene's germline CDR1 is MGHDK and CDR2 SYGVNS. CDR3 coding DNA: TGTGCCACTCAGACGGGCGGGATGAACACAGATACGCAGTATTTT. The encoded protein is CATQTGGMNTDTQYF.

This rearrangement joins TRBV9 to TRBJ1-2, with D unresolved. The length of the CDR3 is 13 residues. V lost 0 bases to trimming and J lost 2 bases, with 5 bases between them. The germline V gene has CDR1 SGDLS and CDR2 YYNGEE. DNA for the CDR3: TGTGCCAGCAGCGTAGGACAAAACTATGGCTACACCTTC. It is translated as CASSVGQNYGYTF. The full variable domain, in which reference TRBV9 and TRBJ1-2 provide the parts outside the CDR3, is DSGVTQTPKHLITATGQRVTLRCSPRSGDLSVYWYQQSLDQGLQFLIQYYNGEERAKGNILERFSAQQFPDLHSELNLSSLELGDSALYFCASSVGQNYGYTFGSGTRLTVV.

This sequence joins TRBV14 and TRBJ1-2; 7 nucleotides line up with TRBD1. Germline trimming cut 5 bases from V and 8 bases from J; bases unmatched to any gene: 17. The CDR3 is 16 amino acids. From germline, CDR1 is SGHDN and CDR2 FVKESK. CDR3 DNA sequence: TGTGCCAGCAGCGAACGACAGGGTTTGGACCTAGGGGGCTACACCTTC. It translates to CASSERQGLDLGGYTF.

The chain carries TRBV18 and TRBJ2-5; TRBD1 agrees at 7 bases. The J segment lost 3 bases and the V segment lost 2 bases, leaving 3 bases of the junction unmatched. CDR1 and CDR2 (germline): KGHSH, LQKENI. There are 14 residues in the CDR3. CDR3 residues: CASSPATGEETQYF. The CDR3 region has the DNA TGTGCCAGCTCACCAGCTACAGGGGAAGAGACCCAGTACTTC.

The rearrangement joins TRBV6-1 to TRBJ2-3, with D tentatively TRBD1 (6 bases). The germline CDR1 and CDR2 sequences are MNHNS and SASEGT. The CDR3 extends over 16 amino acids. Trimming took off 2 bases at V and 4 bases at J, with 16 bases between the two ends. CDR3 loop: CASSELGAAFADTQYF. CDR3 sequence (DNA): TGTGCCAGCAGTGAATTGGGGGCGGCCTTTGCAGATACGCAGTATTTT.

The chain couples TRBV7-9 to TRBJ1-1; no clear D. The CDR3 length is 13 residues. Germline values: CDR1 SEHNR, CDR2 FQNEAQ (reference sequence). Trimming stripped 2 bases from V and 2 bases from J, with 6 bases between. CDR3 nucleotide sequence: TGTGCCAGCAGCTTACATGGAAACACTGAAGCTTTCTTT. Amino acids: CASSLHGNTEAFF.

The chain employs TRBV29-1 and TRBJ2-1, with 9 nucleotides matching TRBD2. V lost 5 bases and J lost 0; bases outside the gene matches: 8. From germline, CDR1 is SQVTM and CDR2 ANQGSEA. The CDR3 length is 16 residues. In DNA form, the CDR3 reads TGCAGCGTTCGACTAGCGGTCGCGAGCTCCTACAATGAGCAGTTCTTC. Encoded protein: CSVRLAVASSYNEQFF.

The V gene is TRBV9, the J gene TRBJ2-3; TRBD2 matches at 11 bases. This CDR3 spans 15 amino acids. Per the germline V gene, CDR1 is SGDLS and CDR2 is YYNGEE. The J segment lost 3 bases and the V segment lost 3 bases, leaving 3 bases of the junction unmatched. The CDR3: CASSARTSGTDTQYF. The CDR3 region has the DNA TGTGCCAGCAGCGCAAGGACTAGCGGGACAGATACGCAGTATTTT.

CDR3 nucleotide sequence: TGTGCCAGCAGCGCGGGGAGGGGGGCAGATACGCAGTATTTT. Translating it yields CASSAGRGADTQYF. This chain connects TRBV5-6 to TRBJ2-3; tentative D call: TRBD2 (7 bases). The V and J ends lost 4 bases and 4 bases respectively, with 13 bases between them. The germline V gene encodes CDR1 SGHDT and CDR2 YYEEEE. The CDR3 sequence is 14 residues long.

This chain connects TRBV29-1 to TRBJ2-1; 9 positions agree with TRBD2. Germline V CDR1 and CDR2: SQVTM, ANQGSEA. The trim removed 4 bases at V and 4 bases at J, leaving 5 bases unmatched. The CDR3 consists of 14 residues. The CDR3 nucleotides read TGCAGCGTTGGACTAGCGGATAAATACAATGAGCAGTTCTTC. Protein sequence: CSVGLADKYNEQFF.

This chain joins TRBV6-5 and TRBJ1-5; perhaps TRBD1 as D (5 bases). V lost 6 bases and J lost 4, with 13 bases in between. The CDR3 runs to 14 residues. Germline CDR1 reads MNHEY; CDR2 reads SVGAGI. The CDR3 nucleotides are TGTGCCAGCAGCCGCGGGACCGTTAATCAGCCCCAGCATTTT. Amino acid sequence: CASSRGTVNQPQHF.

The rearrangement uses TRBV27 and TRBJ1-1; weak D call: TRBD1 (5 bases). V gave up 6 bases and J gave up 4 bases, with 15 bases separating them. The germline gives CDR1 MNHEY, CDR2 SMNVEV (reference sequence). This CDR3 is built from 14 residues. The CDR3 reads CASSPLGGGTEAFF. CDR3 DNA: TGTGCCAGCAGCCCTCTGGGGGGTGGCACTGAAGCTTTCTTT.

The chain has TRBV10-3 and TRBJ1-1, with 7 positions matching TRBD1. The CDR3 is 16 amino acids. The germline gives CDR1 ENHRY, CDR2 SYGVKD. With V trimmed by 8 bases and J by 1 base, 13 bases remained unmatched. The CDR3 protein is CAISEQGVSANTEAFF. Here the CDR3 DNA reads TGTGCCATCTCAGAGCAGGGGGTTAGTGCGAACACTGAAGCTTTCTTT.

This sequence joins TRBV28 and TRBJ1-1; a possible D gene is TRBD1 (5 bases). V dropped 2 bases and J dropped 0 bases, with 10 bases sitting between them. Germline V gene lookup returns CDR1 MDHEN and CDR2 SYDVKM. The length of the CDR3 is 15 residues. This chain's CDR3 is CASSLGAGMNTEAFF. CDR3 DNA sequence: TGTGCCAGCAGTTTAGGGGCAGGAATGAACACTGAAGCTTTCTTT.

This sequence joins TRBV6-5 and TRBJ1-5; D unclear. V lost 10 bases and J lost 2, with 12 bases in between. Germline V gene data show CDR1 as MNHEY and CDR2 as SVGAGI. This CDR3 region has 13 residues. The CDR3 DNA follows: TGTGCCACCGGGAGGTCCCGCAATCAGCCCCAGCATTTT. Translation gives CATGRSRNQPQHF.

The chain recombines TRBV6-5 with TRBJ2-1; D perhaps matches TRBD2 (5 bases). The CDR3 spans 13 residues. The V and J ends lost 7 bases and 4 bases respectively, with 11 bases between them. The germline gives CDR1 MNHEY, CDR2 SVGAGI. This chain's CDR3 is CASTAPGYNEQFF. The DNA of the CDR3 is TGTGCCAGCACCGCACCGGGGTACAATGAGCAGTTCTTC.

This clone was seen only a few times. The chain has TRBV7-6 and TRBJ2-7; 8 nucleotides align to TRBD1. The CDR3 loop spans 16 amino acids. Germline V CDR1 and CDR2: SGHVS, FNYEAQ. V lost 1 base to trimming and J lost 6 bases; unmatched junction nucleotides: 11. The CDR3 coding sequence is TGTGCCAGCAGCTTAGGGGTCGGAGGACAGGGTTCCGAGCAGTACTTC. Translated: CASSLGVGGQGSEQYF.

This rearrangement joins TRBV10-3 to TRBJ1-1; D is unresolved. Per germline, CDR1 ENHRY and CDR2 SYGVKD. Trimming shortened V by 0 bases and J by 3 bases, and 8 bases separated the two germline ends. This CDR3 region has 14 residues. The chain's CDR3 is CAISESMGYTEAFF. CDR3 bases: TGTGCCATCAGTGAGTCTATGGGGTACACTGAAGCTTTCTTT.

The chain joins TRBV7-9 to TRBJ2-7; D is perhaps TRBD2 (6 bases). Per the germline V gene, CDR1 is SEHNR and CDR2 is FQNEAQ (reference sequence). This CDR3 is built from 13 residues. Trimming took 4 bases from V and 2 from J, leaving 9 bases between them. The CDR3: CASSSSVTYEQYF. The DNA for the CDR3 is TGTGCCAGCAGCTCTAGCGTGACCTACGAGCAGTACTTC.

This clone was counted many times. V and J are TRBV19 and TRBJ1-1; D perhaps matches TRBD1 (5 bases). Germline CDR1 is LNHDA and CDR2 is SQIVND (reference sequence). This CDR3 region has 15 residues. The V gene lost 7 bases and the J gene lost 1 base, with 16 bases spanning the gap. CDR3 bases: TGTGCCAGTATCGGCAGGGCGTATGGGAACACTGAAGCTTTCTTT. Residues: CASIGRAYGNTEAFF. The full variable domain, rest sourced from reference TRBV19 and TRBJ1-1, is DGGITQSPKYLFRKEGQNVTLSCEQNLNHDAMYWYRQDPGQGLRLIYYSQIVNDFQKGDIAEGYSVSREKKESFPLTVTSAQKNPTAFYLCASIGRAYGNTEAFFGQGTRLTVV.

V gene TRBV19 combines with J gene TRBJ2-1, with D unclear. V was trimmed by 7 bases and J by 0 bases, leaving 10 bases between them. Germline V gives CDR1 LNHDA, CDR2 SQIVND (reference sequence). The CDR3 has 14 amino acids. The CDR3 DNA reads TGTGCCAGTAATCGGACGCACTCCTACAATGAGCAGTTCTTC. Translating gives CASNRTHSYNEQFF.

The V gene is TRBV5-8, the J gene TRBJ2-2; tentative D call: TRBD1 (6 bases). This CDR3 has 16 residues. The V and J ends lost 4 bases and 3 bases respectively, with 16 bases between them. Looked up from germline, CDR1 is SGHTS and CDR2 is YDEGEE. This CDR3 reads CASSPNRGHYTGELFF. The CDR3 region has the DNA TGTGCCAGCAGCCCCAACCGGGGACATTACACCGGGGAGCTGTTTTTT.

The chain links TRBV7-9 to TRBJ2-4, with a weak D call TRBD2 (6 bases). The CDR3 has 15 residues. The germline V gene has CDR1 SEHNR and CDR2 FQNEAQ (reference sequence). The V and J ends lost 0 bases and 3 bases respectively, with 9 bases between them. The CDR3 nucleotides read TGTGCCAGCAGCTTAGCGGAGGGCGGCAAAAACATTCAGTACTTC. This codes for CASSLAEGGKNIQYF.

The chain couples TRBV27 to TRBJ1-1; TRBD1 is a possible D gene (5 bases). Germline V CDR1 and CDR2: MNHEY, SMNVEV (reference sequence). The CDR3 covers 15 residues. Trimming pared 8 bases from V and 1 base from J, leaving 17 bases between. The CDR3, as DNA: TGTGCCAGCCTACTAACCCCTCAGGGGAACACTGAAGCTTTCTTT. It is translated as CASLLTPQGNTEAFF.

The chain joins TRBV29-1 to TRBJ2-1; D is possibly TRBD2 (5 bases). With 8 bases removed from V and 4 bases from J, the gap between germline ends came to 9 bases. CDR3 length: 11 amino acids. Germline V gene data show CDR1 as SQVTM and CDR2 as ANQGSEA. CDR3 amino acids: CSSTKYNEQFF. The DNA of the CDR3 is TGCAGCTCGACTAAATACAATGAGCAGTTCTTC.